One TCR beta chain is described in this entry. Its antigen is not known. The isolated RNA, all of it, was reverse transcribed, so expressed TCRB transcripts were what got sequenced. Clones were read by immunoSEQ multiplex PCR, and TCRdb kept only the in-frame ones, dropping some. Among 600,000 or so clones listed, 9.5% to 15% were seen once. This sample is part of a study of beta chain features in type 1 diabetes. The germline V gene encodes CDR1 MDHEN and CDR2 SYDVKM. Trimming left V 7 bases short and J 1 base short, with 13 bases between. This CDR3 has 14 amino acids. Sorting based on CD45RO/CCR7/CD25/CD127/CD95/CD27 separated CD4+ naive, central memory, regulatory and stem cell-like memory cells. Each sorted population was over 95% pure. Study-wide results and caveats: There was a moderate but significant shortening of TCRB CDR3s in all four CD4+ subsets of Type 1 diabetes patients. Sampled from patients, naive, central memory and Treg TCRB repertoires appeared more similar than those sampled from healthy donors. Diminished insertions and augmented deletions at VDJ junctions characterized type 1 diabetes patients.

This sequence joins TRBV28 and TRBJ2-5; perhaps TRBD1 as D (5 bases). The sequenced sample was naive CD4+ T cells from blood. This clonotype originated in a man aged 25-45 years with type 1 diabetes. CDR3 region: CASKGAGPQETQYF. DNA for the CDR3: TGTGCCAGCAAAGGCGCAGGGCCCCAAGAGACCCAGTACTTC.